This TCR beta chain was captured in a study of blood T cells in healthy people across ages. Regarding the study as a whole: The long-lived group displayed more naive CD4+ cells, plus higher diversity, than the aged donors did.

The CDR3 has 17 residues. The germline V gene encodes CDR1 MDHEN and CDR2 SYDVKM. A second about 6 to 12 cycle PCR used barcoded and J-beta primers. MiXCR was run by TCRdb on the 5' RACE reads, yielding one entry per CDR3 protein. Here the sample spans about 720,000 distinct CDR3 sequences, about 20% being singletons. This clonotype has only a few counts. Its antigen is currently unknown. V and J are TRBV28 and TRBJ2-1; D is possibly TRBD2 (7 bases). Matching the DNA end better, TRBJ2-7 makes the J call doubtful. Specimen: blood. The sequence was collected from a man aged 65 to 79 in good health. CDR3 amino acids: CASSLSAKGGRPYEQYF. Written as DNA, the CDR3 is TGTGCCAGCAGTCTATCAGCTAAGGGGGGGAGGCCCTACGAGCAGTACTTC.